Sequencing of this T cell receptor beta chain was carried out in a study of patients and donors after allogeneic stem cell transplantation. MiXCR, run by TCRdb on the RT-PCR reads, gives a single entry per CDR3 protein. This table holds approximately 99,000 distinct CDR3 sequences, approximately 35% found once. V lost 2 bases and J lost 2, with 13 bases in between. The CDR3 spans 16 residues. From germline, CDR1 is MGHDK and CDR2 SYGVNS. The clonotype comes from a human donor who was either an allogeneic HSCT recipient or a stem cell or donor lymphocyte infusion donor (not recorded which). It is not recorded whose cells these are; they may come from a transplant donor. The sequencing sample was made of blood, either unsorted or a sorted T cell fraction (not recorded which). The rearrangement joins TRBV25-1 to TRBJ2-1; D is possibly TRBD2 (6 bases). CDR3 amino acids: CASSEGWRDPYNEQFF. The DNA of the CDR3 is TGTGCCAGCAGTGAAGGGTGGCGGGATCCCTACAATGAGCAGTTCTTC.